These 20 T cell receptor beta chains came from one sample sequenced in a study of T cells in localized non-small cell lung cancer (dated by TCRdb to 2020 to 2021). Library creation used the immunoSEQ multiplex PCR assay. TCRdb limited this immuneACCESS table to in-frame rearrangements with V and J called. A share of clones is missing; checked studies link under half to unresolved V genes, and the rest is unexplained. Here the sample has several thousand clones; roughly 33% occur a single time. Roughly 7.6% of the sample is taken by the ten largest. The specimen comprised lung tumor tissue, sampled before any cancer treatment. These TCRs come from a female donor of 60 years or more with stage I lung adenocarcinoma.

The chain links TRBV6-8 to TRBJ1-2; 11 bases align to TRBD1. The germline CDR1 and CDR2 sequences are MNHGY and SAAAGT. The ends lost 0 bases at V and 7 bases at J; junction bases unmatched: 4. The CDR3 totals 15 residues. The CDR3 DNA is TGTGCCAGCAGTTACTCCCGGACAGGGGGCCTTGGCTACACCTTC. It encodes CASSYSRTGGLGYTF.

The chain links TRBV1 to TRBJ2-5; TRBD2 was called by the table and not checked on the DNA. TRBV1 is tagged as a pseudogene. This CDR3 comprises 14 residues. The CDR3 reads CASSQERTQETQYF. The CDR3, as DNA: TGCGCCAGCAGCCAAGAACGCACTCAAGAGACCCAGTACTTC.

The genes are TRBV4-1 and TRBJ1-1, with D perhaps TRBD1 (5 bases). Per germline, CDR1 MGHRA and CDR2 YSYEKL. This CDR3 has 14 residues. Trimming removed 1 base at V and 1 base at J, with 7 bases between. CDR3 region: CASSQVGGNTEAFF. CDR3 DNA: TGCGCCAGCAGCCAAGTCGGGGGGAACACTGAAGCTTTCTTT.

The table lists this clone with a few counts. This rearrangement joins TRBV10-2 to TRBJ1-4, with D hard to call. CDR1 and CDR2 (germline): WSHSY, SAAADI. Trimming took off 0 bases at V and 8 bases at J, with 13 bases between the two ends. This CDR3 comprises 15 residues. The CDR3 region is CASSESSRPREKLFF. CDR3 DNA: TGCGCCAGCAGTGAGTCGAGCCGTCCGAGGGAAAAACTGTTTTTT.

The CDR3 here is CASRVPGANVLTF. The CDR3 DNA sequence: TGTGCCAGCAGGGTTCCTGGGGCCAACGTCCTGACTTTC. The V and J genes are TRBV28 and TRBJ2-6, with unresolved D. The V and J ends lost 6 bases and 2 bases respectively, with 5 bases between them. The CDR3 is made up of 13 amino acids. Germline V gene sequence: CDR1 MDHEN, CDR2 SYDVKM.

A few counts support this clone. The chain carries TRBV6-8 and TRBJ2-7, with TRBD1 matching 10 bases. Per germline, CDR1 MNHGY and CDR2 SAAAGT. V lost 0 bases to trimming and J lost 3 bases; unmatched junction nucleotides: 5. The CDR3 totals 16 residues. The CDR3 DNA follows: TGTGCCAGCAGTTACTCCCCGGGACAGGGGCTCTACGAGCAGTACTTC. Translated: CASSYSPGQGLYEQYF.

This chain links TRBV18 with TRBJ1-1, with a possible D match to TRBD1 (5 bases). CDR1 and CDR2 from the germline V gene are KGHSH and LQKENI. V was shortened by 3 bases and J by 4 bases, with 9 bases between the two germline ends. CDR3 size: 13 residues. CDR3 in DNA: TGTGCCAGCTCACCTCAGGGCGGCACTGAAGCTTTCTTT. Translation gives CASSPQGGTEAFF.

This clone is labeled as medium-sized (0.01 to 0.1%). The rearrangement joins TRBV11-3 to TRBJ2-7; D might be TRBD2 (6 bases). Trimming took off 0 bases at V and 2 bases at J, with 8 bases between the two ends. Germline CDR1 SGHNT, CDR2 YENEEA. The CDR3 covers 14 residues. The chain's CDR3 is CASSLDWGAYEQYF. DNA of the CDR3: TGTGCCAGCAGCTTAGATTGGGGGGCCTACGAGCAGTACTTC. Variable domain in full (rest from reference TRBV11-3 and TRBJ2-7): EAGVVQSPRYKIIEKKQPVAFWCNPISGHNTLYWYLQNLGQGPELLIRYENEEAVDDSQLPKDRFSAERLKGVDSTLKIQPAELGDSAVYLCASSLDWGAYEQYFGPGTRLTVT.

This clone turned up a few times. V is TRBV11-3 and J is TRBJ2-5, with 9 nucleotides matching TRBD1. This CDR3 region has 17 residues. Germline V gene lookup returns CDR1 SGHNT and CDR2 YENEEA. The J segment lost 3 bases and the V segment lost 1 base, leaving 9 bases of the junction unmatched. CDR3 loop: CASSLGVDRGYKETQYF. CDR3 coding DNA: TGTGCCAGCAGCTTAGGGGTGGACAGGGGATACAAAGAGACCCAGTACTTC.

This clone was observed a handful of times. The chain employs TRBV11-3 and TRBJ2-5, with D perhaps matching TRBD1 (6 bases). V was pared by 0 bases and J by 4 bases, with 12 bases between. CDR3 length equals 15 residues. Germline V gene sequence: CDR1 SGHNT, CDR2 YENEEA. The CDR3 region is CASSLEGQLGETQYF. The CDR3 DNA reads as TGTGCCAGCAGCTTAGAAGGACAGCTGGGAGAGACCCAGTACTTC. Full variable domain (rest looked up from reference TRBV11-3 and TRBJ2-5): EAGVVQSPRYKIIEKKQPVAFWCNPISGHNTLYWYLQNLGQGPELLIRYENEEAVDDSQLPKDRFSAERLKGVDSTLKIQPAELGDSAVYLCASSLEGQLGETQYFGPGTRLLVL.

This sequence joins TRBV6-9 and TRBJ1-2; D is uncertain. V lost 6 bases and J lost 1, with 6 bases in between. Germline V lookup: CDR1 MNHGY, CDR2 SVAAGI. This CDR3 comprises 12 residues. The chain's CDR3 is CASRQINYGYTF. CDR3 nucleotides: TGTGCCAGCAGGCAGATTAACTATGGCTACACCTTC.

In its sample, this clone was seen a few times. The rearrangement joins TRBV28 to TRBJ2-3, with D uncertain. The germline CDR1 and CDR2 sequences are MDHEN and SYDVKM. The CDR3 extends over 13 amino acids. V shed 3 bases and J shed 2 bases, with 6 bases lying between them. The CDR3 is CASSLGITDTQYF. CDR3 coding DNA: TGTGCCAGCAGTTTGGGGATCACAGATACGCAGTATTTT.

This clone has only a few counts. The chain employs TRBV28 and TRBJ2-5; 7 bases match TRBD1. This CDR3 spans 14 amino acids. CDR1 and CDR2 from the germline V gene are MDHEN and SYDVKM. V shed 5 bases, J shed 4 bases, and the junction held 7 bases outside the gene matches. CDR3 loop: CASSHLGTVETQYF. DNA of the CDR3: TGTGCCAGCAGTCATCTCGGGACAGTAGAGACCCAGTACTTC.

There are a few counts of this clone. The V and J genes are TRBV28 and TRBJ1-1; 7 bases line up with TRBD1. The CDR3 has 15 amino acids. Germline V CDR1 and CDR2: MDHEN, SYDVKM. V trimming: 6 bases; J trimming: 4 bases; junction bases outside the gene matches: 11. CDR3 DNA: TGTGCCAGCAGGCGCATCATCTACAGGGGCACTGAAGCTTTCTTT. This gives the protein CASRRIIYRGTEAFF.

By share, this clone counts as medium-sized. The rearrangement links TRBV7-8 to TRBJ1-5; D is ambiguous. Germline V gene lookup returns CDR1 SGHVS and CDR2 FQNEAQ. CDR3 length equals 13 residues. V was trimmed by 1 base and J by 5 bases, leaving 6 bases between them. CDR3 protein: CASSLGIDQPQHF. The CDR3 DNA reads as TGTGCCAGCAGCTTAGGAATTGATCAGCCCCAGCATTTT.

This clone came up a few times. J is TRBJ1-5 and V is TRBV6-8, with 7 bases that match TRBD1. The CDR3 runs to 15 residues. V gave up 5 bases and J gave up 1 base; unmatched junction bases: 5. Germline lookup yields CDR1 MNHGY and CDR2 SAAAGT. This CDR3 is CASSPSTGSNQPQHF. As DNA, the CDR3 is TGTGCCAGCAGTCCTTCGACAGGGAGCAATCAGCCCCAGCATTTT.

The gene calls are TRBV19 and TRBJ2-1; D ambiguous. The V end was cut by 7 bases, the J end by 6 bases, with 19 bases between. The germline V gene has CDR1 LNHDA and CDR2 SQIVND (reference sequence). The CDR3 totals 15 residues. The CDR3 sequence is CASTPGTLAGNEQFF. CDR3 nucleotides: TGTGCCAGTACCCCAGGTACCCTCGCAGGCAATGAGCAGTTCTTC.

The V gene is TRBV4-1, the J gene TRBJ2-7; D perhaps matches TRBD2 (6 bases). This CDR3 contains 15 residues. Germline values: CDR1 MGHRA, CDR2 YSYEKL. The ends were cut back, 0 bases at V and 2 bases at J, with 11 bases in the middle. The CDR3 nucleotides are TGCGCCAGCAGCCAAGAGGCGGGGAGAACCTACGAGCAGTACTTC. Protein sequence: CASSQEAGRTYEQYF.

The chain joins TRBV2 to TRBJ1-1; D unclear. Trimming removed 8 bases at V and 1 base at J, with 17 bases between. The CDR3 extends over 15 amino acids. Germline CDR1 and CDR2: SNHLY and FYNNEI. The CDR3 coding sequence is TGTGCCAGCGCCAAGCTTAACTTCGGGAACACTGAAGCTTTCTTT. Its translation is CASAKLNFGNTEAFF.

The V and J genes are TRBV6-8 and TRBJ1-1; 7 nucleotides match TRBD1. The CDR3 sequence is 13 residues long. Germline V lookup: CDR1 MNHGY, CDR2 SAAAGT. V was clipped by 8 bases and J by 1 base; unmatched bases: 4. This CDR3 reads CASRTGENTEAFF. The DNA for the CDR3 is TGTGCCAGCCGGACAGGAGAGAACACTGAAGCTTTCTTT.